The 28 T cell receptor beta chains presented below share a single source sample, sequenced in a study of beta chain features in type 1 diabetes. Expressed TCRB transcripts were sequenced after all isolated RNA was converted to cDNA. The data were produced by immunoSEQ multiplex PCR, yet TCRdb's version contains in-frame clones alone and is incomplete. The data hold 150,000 to 200,000 clones, with about 13% observed a single time. The sequenced sample was central memory CD4+ T cells from blood. These receptors were collected from a woman under 30 in good health.

This clone was counted a few times. The J gene is TRBJ2-3, the V gene TRBV19, with a tentative D call TRBD2 (5 bases). Trimming removed 7 bases at V and 0 bases at J, with 14 bases between. Germline V gene sequence: CDR1 LNHDA, CDR2 SQIVND (reference sequence). CDR3 length equals 15 residues. The CDR3 sequence is CASKVVGISTDTQYF. In DNA form, the CDR3 reads TGTGCCAGTAAAGTAGTCGGGATAAGCACAGATACGCAGTATTTT.

The V gene is TRBV11-2, the J gene TRBJ2-1, with 9 bases fitting TRBD2. This CDR3 is 16 amino acids long. Trimming removed 4 bases from V and 7 bases from J; junction bases left unmatched: 11. Germline CDR1 and CDR2: SGHAT and FQNNGV. CDR3 loop: CASSSRLAGSGNEQFF. The CDR3 coding sequence is TGTGCCAGCAGCTCACGTCTAGCGGGAAGCGGGAATGAGCAGTTCTTC.

This clone was counted many times. Germline is not matched at one junction end, which may reflect a read error. This chain joins TRBV5-1 and TRBJ2-3; the match to TRBD1 covers 9 bases. This CDR3 has 16 residues. Germline assignment: CDR1 SGHRS and CDR2 YFSETQ. This CDR3 is CASSLGGTGSSDTQYF. The CDR3 nucleotides are TGCGCCAGCAGTTTGGGAGGGACAGGGAGTTCGGATACGCAGTATTTT.

The table lists this clone with a few counts. The V and J genes are TRBV6-5 and TRBJ2-3, with D tentatively TRBD2 (6 bases). The CDR3 runs 15 residues. Germline loops: CDR1 MNHEY, CDR2 SVGAGI. The ends were cut back, 5 bases at V and 1 base at J, with 13 bases in the middle. The CDR3 here is CASSGGPSGTDTQYF. DNA of the CDR3: TGTGCCAGCAGTGGGGGACCTAGCGGCACAGATACGCAGTATTTT.

The chain employs TRBV28 and TRBJ1-2; the D is unclear. The CDR3 length is 12 residues. The germline V gene has CDR1 MDHEN and CDR2 SYDVKM. The V end was cut by 7 bases, the J end by 3 bases, with 9 bases between. The CDR3 protein is CASKEEDYGYTF. The CDR3, as DNA: TGTGCCAGCAAGGAGGAGGACTATGGCTACACCTTC.

A few counts support this clone. This rearrangement joins TRBV4-2 to TRBJ1-2; D unresolved. This CDR3 spans 14 amino acids. Germline CDR1 and CDR2: LGHNA and YNFKEQ. Between the trimmed V and J ends, which lost 1 base and 8 bases, there was a span of 14 bases. CDR3 DNA: TGTGCCAGCAGCCAAGTAGAACCCAAAAGCGGCTACACCTTC. This translates into CASSQVEPKSGYTF.

This clone was recorded a few times. The chain is built from TRBV7-2 and TRBJ2-7; D is perhaps TRBD2 (6 bases). V was shortened by 0 bases and J by 2 bases, with 8 bases between the two germline ends. CDR3 length: 14 amino acids. Germline V gene lookup returns CDR1 SGHTA and CDR2 FQGNSA. This chain's CDR3 is CASSLAGGAYEQYF. In nucleotides, the CDR3 is TGTGCCAGCAGCTTAGCGGGAGGAGCCTACGAGCAGTACTTC.

This clone was counted between two and nine times. This chain joins TRBV4-1 and TRBJ1-2; weak D call: TRBD1 (5 bases). The CDR3 loop spans 15 amino acids. Looked up from germline, CDR1 is MGHRA and CDR2 is YSYEKL. The V end was cut by 3 bases, the J end by 2 bases, with 13 bases between. The CDR3 loop reads CASSHGAPPNYGYTF. CDR3 nucleotide sequence: TGCGCCAGCAGCCATGGGGCGCCTCCCAACTATGGCTACACCTTC.

In this sample, this clone turned up a few times. The chain links TRBV14 to TRBJ2-7; 10 bases agree with TRBD1. Germline lookup yields CDR1 SGHDN and CDR2 FVKESK. The length of the CDR3 is 16 residues. The V and J ends lost 4 bases and 1 base, in that order; junction bases with no gene match: 7. CDR3 in DNA: TGTGCCAGCAGCCCCCGCGGACAGGGGGGGTCCTACGAGCAGTACTTC. Residues: CASSPRGQGGSYEQYF.

This sequence joins TRBV5-1 and TRBJ2-1, with TRBD2 as a possible D gene (5 bases). Trimming removed 2 bases at V and 7 bases at J, with 7 bases between. The CDR3 has 12 residues. Germline lookup yields CDR1 SGHRS and CDR2 YFSETQ. The CDR3 DNA is TGCGCCAGCAGCTTCGGACTGAATGAGCAGTTCTTC. This encodes CASSFGLNEQFF.

This clone was detected only a few times. The chain joins TRBV15 to TRBJ2-7; 9 nucleotides match TRBD2. Germline V CDR1 and CDR2: LNHNV, YYDKDF (reference sequence). This CDR3 contains 17 residues. V lost 5 bases and J lost 0; bases outside the gene matches: 11. The CDR3: CATSPHGTSLSSYEQYF. CDR3 DNA: TGTGCCACCAGCCCGCATGGGACTAGCCTTAGCTCCTACGAGCAGTACTTC.

This sequence joins TRBV28 and TRBJ2-4, with 9 bases lining up with TRBD1. J gave up 5 bases and V 4 bases, and 9 bases lay outside the gene matches. Per the germline V gene, CDR1 is MDHEN and CDR2 is SYDVKM. The CDR3 runs to 16 residues. CDR3 in amino acids: CASSYAGTGNQNIQYF. Written as DNA, the CDR3 is TGTGCCAGCAGTTACGCCGGGACAGGGAACCAAAACATTCAGTACTTC.

Notes on this clone: One end of the junction is discordant with germline, which a read error may explain. The V and J genes are TRBV7-9 and TRBJ1-3; 9 bases are a match to TRBD1. From germline, CDR1 is SEHNR and CDR2 FQNEAQ (reference sequence). This CDR3 region has 12 residues. CDR3 in amino acids: CASSLSDRGEKF. In nucleotides, the CDR3 is TGTGCCAGCAGCTTATCGGACAGGGGAGAAAAATTT.

This clone has just a few counts. The CDR3 region has the DNA TGCGCCAGCAGCACCAGATCGGGGGGGAACTACGAGCAGTACTTC. It codes for CASSTRSGGNYEQYF. This rearrangement joins TRBV5-1 to TRBJ2-7; 8 bases map to TRBD2. The CDR3 is 15 residues long. V was clipped by 4 bases and J by 3 bases; unmatched bases: 9. CDR1 and CDR2 (germline): SGHRS, YFSETQ.

The chain couples TRBV6-1 to TRBJ1-2, with 8 bases that match TRBD1. The CDR3 sequence is 16 residues long. V was clipped by 4 bases and J by 2 bases; unmatched bases: 9. Germline assignment: CDR1 MNHNS and CDR2 SASEGT. The CDR3 DNA reads TGTGCCAGCAGTGGGTCGTCCCAGGGGGCGAACTATGGCTACACCTTC. Translation gives CASSGSSQGANYGYTF.

This rearrangement joins TRBV5-4 to TRBJ2-7; D may be TRBD1 (6 bases). The germline V gene has CDR1 SGHNT and CDR2 YYREEE (reference sequence). Deletions cut 7 bases from V and 6 bases from J, with 20 bases between. This CDR3 is built from 14 residues. CDR3 DNA: TGTGCCAGCCGATGGGACATTGGGCTGGGCGAGCAGTACTTC. This encodes CASRWDIGLGEQYF.

This clone has a handful of counts. The V and J genes are TRBV7-9 and TRBJ1-1; tentatively, D is TRBD1 (5 bases). The CDR3 sequence is 14 residues long. The germline V and J ends were trimmed by 5 bases and 0 bases, with 10 bases remaining between them. Germline V gene data show CDR1 as SEHNR and CDR2 as FQNEAQ (reference sequence). For the CDR3, the DNA is TGTGCCAGCAGCCAACAGACAGTGAACACTGAAGCTTTCTTT. It translates to CASSQQTVNTEAFF.

The chain has TRBV2 and TRBJ2-2, with TRBD2 as a possible D gene (6 bases). The germline gives CDR1 SNHLY, CDR2 FYNNEI. The CDR3 is 15 residues long. CDR3 nucleotide sequence: TGTGCGTCGGGAGCGGCGGGAAGGTTCACCGGGGAGCTGTTTTTT. Amino acid sequence: CASGAAGRFTGELFF.

V usage is TRBV27 and J usage is TRBJ1-1, with D possibly being TRBD1 (5 bases). V lost 5 bases and J 1 base, leaving 8 bases between the germline ends. The CDR3 has 13 residues. The germline CDR1 and CDR2 sequences are MNHEY and SMNVEV (reference sequence). The CDR3 nucleotides are TGTGCCAGCAGTACCAGGGAGAACACTGAAGCTTTCTTT. Its translation: CASSTRENTEAFF.

The rearrangement joins TRBV29-1 to TRBJ2-1, with 7 bases fitting TRBD1. With 7 bases clipped from V and 6 bases from J, the junction kept 6 bases outside the gene matches. Germline assignment: CDR1 SQVTM and CDR2 ANQGSEA. CDR3 length: 12 amino acids. The CDR3 spells CSADRTSNEQFF. CDR3 in DNA: TGCAGCGCGGACAGGACCTCCAATGAGCAGTTCTTC.

The chain couples TRBV29-1 to TRBJ2-7, with D possibly matching TRBD1 (7 bases). V shed 6 bases and J shed 4 bases, with 16 bases lying between them. The germline gives CDR1 SQVTM, CDR2 ANQGSEA. CDR3 length: 13 amino acids. CDR3 loop: CSVQGGGRYEQYF. In nucleotides, the CDR3 is TGCAGCGTCCAAGGAGGGGGCCGGTACGAGCAGTACTTC.

This clone has at least ten counts. The chain recombines TRBV7-2 with TRBJ2-3; D unclear. Trimming shortened V by 4 bases and J by 5 bases, and 10 bases separated the two germline ends. The CDR3 covers 13 residues. From germline, CDR1 is SGHTA and CDR2 FQGNSA. The CDR3 DNA sequence: TGTGCCAGCAGCTACCAGTGGAGAGATACGCAGTATTTT. Its translation is CASSYQWRDTQYF.

About this clone itself: One end of the junction fails to match germline, which may point to a read error. V gene TRBV7-9 combines with J gene TRBJ2-1; TRBD2 matches 8 bases. The CDR3 loop spans 11 amino acids. Germline lookup yields CDR1 SEHNR and CDR2 FQNEAQ (reference sequence). The chain's CDR3 is CASSLEGLVLF. The CDR3 nucleotides read TGTGCCAGCAGCTTAGAGGGACTAGTGCTCTTC.

In its sample, this clone was seen a few times. At one boundary the junction diverges from the germline segment, which might be a read error. The rearrangement uses TRBV28 and TRBJ2-5, with D perhaps TRBD2 (5 bases). CDR1 is MDHEN and CDR2 is SYDVKM in the germline V gene. CDR3 length: 11 amino acids. The CDR3 bases are TGTGCCAGCAGTTTATCGGGGATGTGGAACTTC. Protein product: CASSLSGMWNF. The full variable domain, in which reference TRBV28 and TRBJ2-5 provide the parts outside the CDR3, is DVKVTQSSRYLVKRTGEKVFLECVQDMDHENMFWYRQDPGLGLRLIYFSYDVKMKEKGDIPEGYSVSREKKERFSLILESASTNQTSMYLCASSLSGMWNFGPGTRLLVL.

This clone has a handful of counts. This chain links TRBV5-4 with TRBJ2-7; possible D gene TRBD2, 6 bases. The germline V gene encodes CDR1 SGHNT and CDR2 YYREEE (reference sequence). This CDR3 is built from 17 residues. With 4 bases removed from V and 1 base from J, the gap between germline ends came to 21 bases. The CDR3 sequence: CASSGLRIGTASYEQYF. CDR3 sequence (DNA): TGTGCCAGCAGCGGGCTCCGGATCGGGACTGCGTCCTACGAGCAGTACTTC.

The V gene is TRBV18, the J gene TRBJ1-1, with 7 bases that match TRBD1. Germline lookup yields CDR1 KGHSH and CDR2 LQKENI. V was clipped by 6 bases and J by 3 bases; unmatched bases: 10. The CDR3 is 15 amino acids. CDR3 protein: CASSQMTGRDTEAFF. CDR3 nucleotides: TGTGCCAGCTCCCAAATGACAGGGCGGGACACTGAAGCTTTCTTT.

The chain combines TRBV7-2 with TRBJ2-1, with 9 bases fitting TRBD2. Germline V gene lookup returns CDR1 SGHTA and CDR2 FQGNSA. This CDR3 comprises 15 residues. J was trimmed by 9 bases and V by 6 bases; bases with no gene match: 12. The CDR3 reads CASRLGSGRSFEQFF. The DNA for the CDR3 is TGTGCCAGCAGGTTGGGTAGCGGGAGAAGTTTTGAGCAGTTCTTC.

This clone was seen more than once but under ten times. For the CDR3, the DNA is TGTGCCAGCAGGGGGAATTTGGAGGCGCAGTATTTT. Translated: CASRGNLEAQYF. The gene calls are TRBV9 and TRBJ2-3; a weak D match, TRBD2 (5 bases). Trimming pared 5 bases from V and 10 bases from J, leaving 14 bases between. The germline V gene has CDR1 SGDLS and CDR2 YYNGEE. This CDR3 contains 12 residues.